This T cell receptor (beta chain) was sequenced for a study of shared clonotypes between healthy human individuals. Study conclusions and caveats: The represented genetic and exposure-history diversity was limited by the small number of donors. Relative to memory subsets, naive subsets generally showed larger estimated richness.

CD8 memory comprised CD45RO+ plus CCR7-negative CD45RA+ TemRA cells. Worth noting for this clone: Its specificity is not known.

V lost 3 bases, J lost 2 bases, and 5 bases stayed unmatched. The CDR3 is 15 amino acids. Germline CDR1 LNHDA, CDR2 SQIVND (reference sequence). It was at deep level that the assay was run. The table came from immunoSEQ multiplex PCR; TCRdb's copy has only in-frame clones and leaves some out. The table records approximately 400,000 clones, 90% to 98% of them present only once. Sequenced input: memory CD8+ T cells sorted from blood. Subset here: CD45RO+ cells pooled with CCR7-negative TemRA cells. V is TRBV19 and J is TRBJ2-3; 7 bases line up with TRBD2. This TCR came from a man aged 30-40 years in good health. The CDR3 here is CASSMWGGPTDTQYF. DNA for the CDR3: TGTGCCAGTAGTATGTGGGGAGGGCCCACAGATACGCAGTATTTT.